A single T cell receptor beta chain is shown here with its context. The target antigen is unknown. The length of the CDR3 is 15 residues. The germline gives CDR1 LNHDA, CDR2 SQIVND (reference sequence). With 4 bases removed from V and 4 bases from J, the gap between germline ends came to 15 bases. The source of the sample is a study of T cell responses to AZD1222 COVID-19 vaccine. Whole-study results and caveats: Close to half of all spike-specific TCRs reportedly target regions of the variants that are unmutated. Females made up more of the donors, who were largely white British, and clonal diversity may have come out too low. Among vaccine-associated CD4 TCRs, coverage spanned spike, with dominance at 160-218 and 743-854. Seropositive at baseline were only a handful of AZD1222 recipients.

TCRdb keeps only in-frame clones here, not all; method: immunoSEQ multiplex PCR. This table has under 250,000 clones, about 93% appearing once. The V gene is TRBV19, the J gene TRBJ2-3, with a weak D call TRBD2 (6 bases). Source: peripheral blood, taken on day 0 of MenACWY control vaccination. This sequence was found in an adult in good health. The CDR3 DNA reads as TGTGCCAGTAGTAACATGGGGGGTAACGCAGATACGCAGTATTTT. It codes for CASSNMGGNADTQYF.